These 28 T cell receptor beta chains were sequenced from one sample in a study of T cells in women clearing cervical HPV infection. Assay: immunoSEQ multiplex PCR; the TCRdb copy retains only in-frame clones and omits some. The table lists more than 15,000 clones. Sequencing input: blood buffy coat. The receptors come from a woman between 18 and 69 years old with a cervical HPV16 infection that either progressed to CIN3+ or cleared (not recorded which).

Concerning this clone: From the germline J gene comes the end of the CDR3, since the read stops 3 residues before it. The genes are TRBV20-1 and TRBJ1-1; D remains unclear. V lost 6 bases and J lost 0, with 17 bases in between. The CDR3 is 15 residues long. Germline V lookup: CDR1 DFQATT, CDR2 SNEGSKA (reference sequence). The part of the CDR3 DNA that was read is TGCAGTGCAAAGGGTCTCACAACGGTGAACACTGAA. Its protein product is CSAKGLTTVNTE. Given in full, the CDR3 is CSAKGLTTVNTEAFF.

A remark on this clone: The CDR3 end lies 3 residues beyond the end of the read and is filled in from the germline J gene. The V call is TRBV28, the J call TRBJ2-3; D ambiguous. Germline CDR1 reads MDHEN; CDR2 reads SYDVKM. The CDR3 is 16 amino acids. Trimming removed 7 bases from V and 0 bases from J, with 17 bases in between. The sequenced CDR3 bases are TGTGCCAGCAAATCCTCAGCGCTCGCTAGCACAGATACG. Its translation is CASKSSALASTDT. The full CDR3 protein is CASKSSALASTDTQYF.

A word on this clone: The CDR3 end is not reached by the read, which stops 3 residues before it; the germline J gene fills it in. The gene calls are TRBV11-2 and TRBJ1-2; no clear D gene. This CDR3 is 14 amino acids long. Per the germline V gene, CDR1 is SGHAT and CDR2 is FQNNGV. CDR3 bases read: TGTGCCAGCAGCTTAGACTTGAGGGTTTGGGGC. Its protein product is CASSLDLRVWG. The complete CDR3 reads CASSLDLRVWGYTF.

Worth noting for this clone: The read ends 3 residues early relative to the CDR3; the germline J gene fills the gap. The chain links TRBV15 to TRBJ2-3; 7 bases match TRBD1. Germline V gene lookup returns CDR1 LNHNV and CDR2 YYDKDF (reference sequence). V lost 3 bases to trimming and J lost 6 bases; unmatched junction nucleotides: 12. The CDR3 consists of 16 residues. The DNA read from the CDR3 is TGTGCCACCAGCAGTGGACAGGCCCCCACATGGGATACG. Encoded protein: CATSSGQAPTWDT. The whole CDR3 reads CATSSGQAPTWDTQYF. The full variable domain, its missing parts supplied by reference TRBV15 and TRBJ2-3, is DAMVIQNPRYQVTQFGKPVTLSCSQTLNHNVMYWYQQKSSQAPKLLFHYYDKDFNNEADTPDNFQSRRPNTSFCFLDIRSPGLGDTAMYLCATSSGQAPTWDTQYFGPGTRLTVL.

Concerning this clone itself: The read ends 3 residues shy of where the CDR3 ends; the end is completed using the germline J gene. The chain uses TRBV2 and TRBJ1-5; D perhaps matches TRBD1 (5 bases). Trimming stripped 3 bases from V and 1 base from J, with 13 bases between. The V gene's germline CDR1 is SNHLY and CDR2 FYNNEI. The length of the CDR3 is 16 residues. The CDR3 bases that were read are TGTGCCAGCAGTGAGGGGGGGAGAAGGAGCAATCAGCCC. This gives the protein CASSEGGRRSNQP. The whole CDR3 is CASSEGGRRSNQPQHF.

Concerning this clone: The read falls 3 residues short of the CDR3 end, and the missing part is taken from the germline J gene. V is TRBV5-6 and J is TRBJ2-7, with 10 bases aligning to TRBD1. Germline V gene data show CDR1 as SGHDT and CDR2 as YYEEEE. V was clipped by 4 bases and J by 6 bases; unmatched bases: 4. The CDR3 is 13 amino acids. The CDR3 protein is CASSLDRGGEQYF. CDR3 DNA (partial): TGTGCCAGCAGCCTGGACAGGGGGGGCGAG. Complete variable domain (other parts from reference TRBV5-6 and TRBJ2-7): DAGVTQSPTHLIKTRGQQVTLRCSPKSGHDTVSWYQQALGQGPQFIFQYYEEEERQRGNFPDRFSGHQFPNYSSELNVNALLLGDSALYLCASSLDRGGEQYFGPGTRLTVT.

On this clone itself: The CDR3 end falls 3 residues outside the read, so it is completed with the germline J gene. The chain couples TRBV30 to TRBJ1-1; TRBD1 matches 9 bases. The CDR3 runs 16 residues. Per the germline V gene, CDR1 is GTSNPN and CDR2 is SVGIG (reference sequence). With 7 bases clipped from V and 1 base from J, the junction kept 13 bases outside the gene matches. Incomplete CDR3 DNA: TGTGCCTTCCCTCCCTGGGGACAGGGCACGAACACTGAA. This gives the protein CAFPPWGQGTNTE. The entire CDR3 reads CAFPPWGQGTNTEAFF.

Concerning this clone: The read terminates 3 residues before the CDR3 end, so the remaining end is supplied by the germline J gene. V usage is TRBV12-3 or TRBV12-4 and J usage is TRBJ2-3; 7 nucleotides align to TRBD1. CDR3 length: 15 amino acids. The junction had 7 bases not matched to a gene; V was cut back by 5 bases and J by 2 bases. The CDR3 sequence is CASSLTGDHTDTQYF. The sequenced part of the CDR3 DNA is TGTGCCAGCAGTCTCACAGGGGACCACACAGATACG.

Concerning this clone: The read terminates 3 residues ahead of where the CDR3 ends, so the germline J gene completes it. This sequence joins TRBV2 and TRBJ2-5; tentatively, D is TRBD2 (6 bases). Trimming took 6 bases from V and 5 from J, leaving 13 bases between them. The length of the CDR3 is 13 residues. Germline V gene sequence: CDR1 SNHLY, CDR2 FYNNEI. The covered CDR3 bases are TGTGCCAGCAGAACCGGAGGGCAGGAGACC. It translates to CASRTGGQET. The full CDR3 reads CASRTGGQETQYF.

On this clone: The DNA ends 3 residues before the CDR3 does, and the rest of the CDR3 is filled in from the germline J gene. J is TRBJ2-7 and V is TRBV5-1, with 7 bases lining up with TRBD1. The ends lost 4 bases at V and 3 bases at J; junction bases unmatched: 16. From germline, CDR1 is SGHRS and CDR2 YFSETQ. CDR3 length: 17 amino acids. CDR3 bases read: TGCGCCAGCAGCCCGCGACAGGGAAACCTCCAGGACTACGAG. The encoded protein is CASSPRQGNLQDYE. The CDR3 in its entirety is CASSPRQGNLQDYEQYF. Supplemented by reference TRBV5-1 and TRBJ2-7, the full variable domain reads KAGVTQTPRYLIKTRGQQVTLSCSPISGHRSVSWYQQTPGQGLQFLFEYFSETQRNKGNFPGRFSGRQFSNSRSEMNVSTLELGDSALYLCASSPRQGNLQDYEQYFGPGTRLTVT.

With respect to this clone: The read is 3 residues too short to cover the CDR3 end, so that end is filled in from the germline J gene. The V call is TRBV20-1, the J call TRBJ2-1; 7 bases agree with TRBD2. V lost 3 bases to trimming and J lost 6 bases; unmatched junction nucleotides: 11. Germline V lookup: CDR1 DFQATT, CDR2 SNEGSKA (reference sequence). The CDR3 sequence is 15 residues long. CDR3 DNA (partial): TGCAGTGCTAGTTCCGCGGGAGTGCCGGGCAATGAG. It yields the protein CSASSAGVPGNE. The CDR3, in full, reads CSASSAGVPGNEQFF.

Regarding this clone: The CDR3 end lies 3 residues beyond the end of the read and is filled in from the germline J gene. The V call is TRBV20-1, the J call TRBJ1-2; unclear D gene. Germline V gives CDR1 DFQATT, CDR2 SNEGSKA (reference sequence). This CDR3 is 12 amino acids long. CDR3 sequence: CSAGNGVIGYTF. The covered CDR3 bases are TGCAGTGCTGGAAACGGGGTGATAGGC.

About this clone: The CDR3 extends 3 residues past the end of the read, so its final part is completed from the germline J gene. The rearrangement uses TRBV6-1 and TRBJ2-2, with 10 bases aligning to TRBD1. CDR1 MNHNS and CDR2 SASEGT come from the germline V gene. The CDR3 length is 19 residues. V shed 0 bases, J shed 2 bases, and the junction held 9 bases outside the gene matches. The CDR3 loop reads CASSEAVGQGWGNTGELFF. CDR3 DNA (partial): TGTGCCAGCAGTGAAGCGGTGGGACAGGGGTGGGGAAACACCGGGGAG.

Details on this clone: The CDR3 goes on 3 residues after the read ends, and that part is filled in from the germline J gene. The chain joins TRBV19 to TRBJ2-1; 11 bases match TRBD2. The CDR3 has 14 amino acids. The V segment lost 5 bases and the J segment 6 bases; nucleotides outside the gene matches: 3. Germline loops: CDR1 LNHDA, CDR2 SQIVND (reference sequence). The CDR3 region is CASSSSGGSNEQFF. The sequenced CDR3 bases are TGTGCCAGTAGTTCTAGCGGGGGGAGCAATGAG.

Concerning this clone: With the read ending 3 residues before the CDR3 end, the germline J gene is used to fill in that end. The V gene is TRBV5-5, the J gene TRBJ1-4; TRBD1 is a possible D gene (5 bases). Trimming took 0 bases from V and 10 from J, leaving 16 bases between them. This CDR3 has 15 residues. Germline V CDR1 and CDR2: SGHKS, YYEKEE (reference sequence). CDR3 DNA (partial): TGTGCCAGCAGCTTGGACGGGGGGGAGGAAAGAAAA. It yields the protein CASSLDGGEERK. Given in full, the CDR3 is CASSLDGGEERKLFF. Full variable domain (outside the CDR3, taken from reference TRBV5-5 and TRBJ1-4): DAGVTQSPTHLIKTRGQQVTLRCSPISGHKSVSWYQQVLGQGPQFIFQYYEKEERGRGNFPDRFSARQFPNYSSELNVNALLLGDSALYLCASSLDGGEERKLFFGSGTQLSVL.

About this clone itself: Read data end 3 residues before the CDR3 end; the end is taken from the germline J gene. This chain joins TRBV29-1 and TRBJ2-7; D call uncertain. The CDR3 consists of 13 residues. The germline V gene encodes CDR1 SQVTM and CDR2 ANQGSEA. The V end was cut by 0 bases, the J end by 5 bases, with 11 bases between. This CDR3 is CSVEDWASHEQYF. CDR3 bases read: TGCAGCGTTGAAGATTGGGCCAGTCACGAG.

Comment on this clone: The read terminates 3 residues ahead of where the CDR3 ends, so the germline J gene completes it. J is TRBJ2-3 and V is TRBV28; 7 nucleotides align to TRBD2. J was trimmed by 2 bases and V by 2 bases; bases with no gene match: 4. In germline, CDR1 is MDHEN, CDR2 SYDVKM. There are 15 residues in the CDR3. CDR3 residues: CASSLGGGYTDTQYF. The sequenced CDR3 bases are TGTGCCAGCAGTTTAGGGGGGGGTTACACAGATACG.

CDR3 region: CASKLPGLNYGYTF. CDR3 bases read: TGTGCCAGCAAGCTTCCAGGGCTTAACTATGGC. The chain is built from TRBV2 and TRBJ1-2; tentatively, D is TRBD1 (5 bases). The read gets to within 3 residues of the CDR3 end, and the germline J gene fills in the rest. The CDR3 totals 14 residues. Germline lookup yields CDR1 SNHLY and CDR2 FYNNEI. Trimming pared 7 bases from V and 1 base from J, leaving 13 bases between.

As for this clone: Read coverage stops 3 residues before the CDR3 terminus; the germline J gene supplies the remainder. The gene calls are TRBV6-1 and TRBJ2-1; TRBD2 aligns across 9 bases. Germline V lookup: CDR1 MNHNS, CDR2 SASEGT. V was pared by 4 bases and J by 9 bases, with 10 bases of the junction left unmatched. The CDR3 has 15 residues. The CDR3 bases that were read are TGTGCCAGCAGTGCTAGCGGGGCCCGGAGTAGTGAG. It specifies CASSASGARSSE. The complete CDR3 sequence is CASSASGARSSEQFF.

Remarks on this clone: The read stops 3 residues short of the end of the CDR3; the missing end is completed from the germline J gene. V and J are TRBV28 and TRBJ2-5; 8 bases line up with TRBD1. The CDR3 has 14 amino acids. From germline, CDR1 is MDHEN and CDR2 SYDVKM. Trimming at V came to 3 bases and at J to 3 bases, leaving 3 bases not matched to a gene. CDR3 sequence: CASSFGGQEETQYF. Incomplete CDR3 DNA: TGTGCCAGCAGTTTTGGGGGACAGGAAGAGACC. Full variable domain (outside the CDR3, taken from reference TRBV28 and TRBJ2-5): DVKVTQSSRYLVKRTGEKVFLECVQDMDHENMFWYRQDPGLGLRLIYFSYDVKMKEKGDIPEGYSVSREKKERFSLILESASTNQTSMYLCASSFGGQEETQYFGPGTRLLVL.

About this clone itself: The CDR3 extends 3 residues past the end of the read, so its final part is completed from the germline J gene. This chain joins TRBV4-2 and TRBJ1-6, with 8 bases that match TRBD1. Germline CDR1 reads LGHNA; CDR2 reads YNFKEQ. V trimming: 0 bases; J trimming: 8 bases; junction bases outside the gene matches: 12. The CDR3 spans 18 residues. This chain's CDR3 is CASSQDPRRQGSYSPLHF. CDR3 DNA (partial): TGTGCCAGCAGCCAAGATCCGAGGAGACAGGGGTCTTATTCACCC.

In the case of this clone: The read comes to an end 3 residues before the CDR3 does, leaving the germline J gene to fill in the end. This chain connects TRBV29-1 to TRBJ1-4, with D tentatively TRBD1 (6 bases). This CDR3 comprises 14 residues. The germline gives CDR1 SQVTM, CDR2 ANQGSEA. Trimming took off 7 bases at V and 7 bases at J, with 19 bases between the two ends. CDR3 DNA (partial): TGCAGCGCCTACGGGGATGAAGGGGGTGAAAAA. Amino acids: CSAYGDEGGEK. The complete CDR3 sequence is CSAYGDEGGEKLFF.

On this clone: The read ends 3 residues early relative to the CDR3; the germline J gene fills the gap. The chain carries TRBV29-1 and TRBJ2-3; D may be TRBD2 (6 bases). V was cut by 2 bases and J by 5 bases, with 11 bases left in between. CDR1 is SQVTM and CDR2 is ANQGSEA in the germline V gene. The CDR3 totals 13 residues. The CDR3 bases that were read are TGCAGCGTTGAAAGCCCCGGGGGAGATACG. Its translation is CSVESPGGDT. The complete CDR3 protein is CSVESPGGDTQYF.

Note on this clone: The read is 3 residues too short to cover the CDR3 end, so that end is filled in from the germline J gene. The V and J genes are TRBV7-8 and TRBJ2-5, with TRBD1 matching over 8 bases. V trimming: 1 base; J trimming: 4 bases; junction bases outside the gene matches: 5. Germline lookup yields CDR1 SGHVS and CDR2 FQNEAQ. CDR3 length: 15 residues. The CDR3 bases that were read are TGTGCCAGCAGCTTAGGACAGGGGAAGGTAGAGACC. Its translation is CASSLGQGKVET. The whole CDR3 sequence reads CASSLGQGKVETQYF.

A remark on this clone: With the read ending 3 residues before the CDR3 end, the germline J gene is used to fill in that end. The rearrangement uses TRBV10-2 and TRBJ2-3, with 11 bases identical to TRBD2. Germline CDR1 WSHSY, CDR2 SAAADI. The CDR3 consists of 14 residues. The V and J ends lost 7 bases and 7 bases, in that order; junction bases with no gene match: 7. The CDR3 DNA, read in part, is TGCGCCAGCAATAGCGGGGGGGCCTCTCATACG. Its translation: CASNSGGASHT. The entire CDR3 reads CASNSGGASHTQYF.

About this clone itself: The read stops 3 residues short of the end of the CDR3; the missing end is completed from the germline J gene. The chain carries TRBV20-1 and TRBJ1-5, with no clear D. CDR1 DFQATT and CDR2 SNEGSKA come from the germline V gene (reference sequence). V was shortened by 0 bases and J by 6 bases, with 12 bases between the two germline ends. CDR3 size: 14 residues. The covered CDR3 bases are TGCAGTGCTAGAGATTGGCGGGAGGGTCAGCCC. Amino acid sequence: CSARDWREGQP. The entire CDR3 is CSARDWREGQPQHF.

As for this clone: The DNA ends 3 residues before the CDR3 does, and the rest of the CDR3 is filled in from the germline J gene. The chain links TRBV7-9 to TRBJ1-1; 8 bases map to TRBD1. The CDR3 runs to 14 residues. CDR1 is SEHNR, CDR2 FQNEAQ, per germline (reference sequence). This CDR3 reads CASSFWTGTEEAFF. CDR3 bases read: TGTGCCAGCAGCTTTTGGACAGGGACCGAGGAA.

Notes on this clone: The missing CDR3 end, 3 residues past where the read stops, is filled in from the germline J gene. The same CDR3 also results from other DNA sequences found in this sample. The V call is TRBV20-1, the J call TRBJ1-1, with 9 positions matching TRBD1. With 5 bases clipped from V and 1 base from J, the junction kept 5 bases outside the gene matches. This CDR3 is 14 amino acids long. Germline values: CDR1 DFQATT, CDR2 SNEGSKA (reference sequence). The covered CDR3 bases are TGCAGTGCTCCGGGACAGGGCTGGAACACTGAA. As protein: CSAPGQGWNTE. The full-length CDR3 reads as CSAPGQGWNTEAFF.